This T cell receptor (beta chain) emerged from a study of shared clonotypes between healthy human individuals. Findings of the study overall: Only blood was sampled, and tissue TCR repertoires likely differ from blood ones.

Recent acute infections and vaccinations were absent in the healthy HIV-negative adult donors. There were only Caucasian adults among the donors, and all lived in Nashville, Tennessee. A deep-level run was used for the assay. Generated by immunoSEQ multiplex PCR, the TCRdb table keeps only in-frame clones and is missing some. Among about 92,000 clones listed, more than 45% were seen once. This clone was seen more than once but under ten times. Its antigen is undetermined. This CDR3 contains 15 residues. Trimming took 5 bases from V and 3 from J; bases not matched to a gene: 3. From germline, CDR1 is MDHEN and CDR2 SYDVKM.

Source material: PBMCs. The receptor comes from a woman aged 40 to 50 in good health. Some clones in this sample may be carry-over from other donors' samples. This chain links TRBV28 with TRBJ2-2; TRBD1 aligns across 10 bases. The CDR3 loop reads CASSAGTGDTGELFF. The CDR3 nucleotides read TGTGCCAGCAGTGCCGGGACAGGGGACACCGGGGAGCTGTTTTTT.